One sample yielded the 5 T cell receptor beta chains listed below, sequenced in a study of shared clonotypes between healthy human individuals. The repertoire was sequenced with immunoSEQ multiplex PCR; TCRdb's copy has only in-frame clones and lacks some. In the table there are millions of clones, 85% to 95% of which are singletons. Input material: naive CD4+ T cells sorted from blood. The subset here: CD45RA+ positively selected. The receptor source for this set is a man between 18 and 35 years old in good health.

J is TRBJ1-3 and V is TRBV11-2; D unclear. CDR3 size: 16 residues. Germline assignment: CDR1 SGHAT and CDR2 FQNNGV. V was shortened by 1 base and J by 0 bases, with 10 bases between the two germline ends. CDR3 nucleotide sequence: TGTGCCAGCAGCTTAGGCTGGAGAAGCTCTGGAAACACCATATATTTT. This encodes CASSLGWRSSGNTIYF.

The rearrangement joins TRBV19 to TRBJ2-7, with D perhaps TRBD2 (6 bases). Germline V gives CDR1 LNHDA, CDR2 SQIVND (reference sequence). V shed 3 bases and J shed 0 bases, with 12 bases lying between them. The CDR3 has 15 amino acids. The DNA for the CDR3 is TGTGCCAGTAGTATGACCGGGGGTAGCTCCTACGAGCAGTACTTC. Amino acids: CASSMTGGSSYEQYF.

Of note for this clone: The same CDR3 also results from other DNA sequences found in this sample. The gene calls are TRBV7-2 and TRBJ2-3; D ambiguous. The V and J ends lost 0 bases and 3 bases respectively, with 10 bases between them. This CDR3 is 15 amino acids long. Germline lookup yields CDR1 SGHTA and CDR2 FQGNSA. CDR3 nucleotide sequence: TGTGCCAGCAGCTTAGCCGGAAGGGCGACAGATACGCAGTATTTT. This encodes CASSLAGRATDTQYF.

The chain employs TRBV9 and TRBJ2-3; D might be TRBD2 (6 bases). V was shortened by 0 bases and J by 4 bases, with 18 bases between the two germline ends. This CDR3 region has 17 residues. From germline, CDR1 is SGDLS and CDR2 YYNGEE. The CDR3 loop is CASSVEGRSGRPDTQYF. CDR3 nucleotide sequence: TGTGCCAGCAGCGTAGAAGGGAGGTCGGGACGTCCAGATACGCAGTATTTT.

This clone was counted once. This chain uses TRBV30 with TRBJ2-5; either TRBD1 or TRBD2 may supply D (5 bases each). The germline V gene has CDR1 GTSNPN and CDR2 SVGIG (reference sequence). The ends were cut back, 3 bases at V and 6 bases at J, with 20 bases in the middle. The CDR3 has 15 amino acids. The CDR3 DNA sequence: TGTGCCTGGAGCCCCGGGGCTAGTGGCAGTAAGACCCAGTACTTC. Translated: CAWSPGASGSKTQYF. Looking up the rest from reference TRBV30 and TRBJ2-5 gives the full variable domain: SQTIHQWPATLVQPVGSPLSLECTVEGTSNPNLYWYRQAAGRGLQLLFYSVGIGQISSEVPQNLSASRPQDRQFILSSKKLLLSDSGFYLCAWSPGASGSKTQYFGPGTRLLVL.